This entry lists 8 T cell receptor beta chains sequenced from one sample in a study of neurological immune-mediated disorders. Via MiXCR, TCRdb re-called the 5' RACE reads, giving one row per CDR3 protein. The sample has tens of thousands of distinct CDR3 sequences, 2% to 3% seen once. Sequencing used PBMCs. Receptors originate from a man between 45 and 60 years old with multiple sclerosis.

The sample holds many counts of this clonotype. This chain joins TRBV6-5 and TRBJ2-7; D is perhaps TRBD2 (5 bases). V shed 6 bases and J shed 0 bases, with 12 bases lying between them. The germline V gene encodes CDR1 MNHEY and CDR2 SVGAGI. The CDR3 is made up of 14 amino acids. CDR3 sequence reads: CASSPPGFSYEQYF. In nucleotides, the CDR3 is TGTGCCAGCAGCCCTCCGGGATTCTCCTACGAGCAGTACTTC.

This chain uses TRBV18 with TRBJ2-3; D ambiguous. The V and J ends lost 5 bases and 1 base respectively, with 4 bases between them. The CDR3 runs 12 residues. CDR1 KGHSH and CDR2 LQKENI come from the germline V gene. CDR3 region: CASSSGTDTQYF. In DNA form, the CDR3 reads TGTGCCAGCTCATCCGGCACAGATACGCAGTATTTT.

This clonotype has ten or more counts. The rearrangement links TRBV7-6 to TRBJ2-7; D might be TRBD1 (6 bases). The CDR3 contains 13 residues. Germline V lookup: CDR1 SGHVS, CDR2 FNYEAQ. V was trimmed by 4 bases and J by 3 bases, leaving 10 bases between them. The CDR3 here is CASSSGDNYEQYF. In DNA form, the CDR3 reads TGTGCCAGCAGCTCCGGGGACAACTACGAGCAGTACTTC.

This clonotype showed up many times. The CDR3 DNA sequence: TGCAGTGCACGGACCCTAGCGGGGGGGCCCTACGAGCAGTACTTC. As protein: CSARTLAGGPYEQYF. V is TRBV20-1 and J is TRBJ2-7, with 12 bases identical to TRBD2. The CDR3 has 15 residues. Germline loops: CDR1 DFQATT, CDR2 SNEGSKA (reference sequence). The trim removed 6 bases at V and 2 bases at J, leaving 8 bases unmatched.

This clonotype was observed at least ten times. The genes are TRBV29-1 and TRBJ1-5; no clear D. V lost 5 bases and J lost 0, with 11 bases in between. The CDR3 runs 14 residues. Germline-derived CDR1 and CDR2 are SQVTM and ANQGSEA. The CDR3 protein is CSVLTRDSNQPQHF. The CDR3 nucleotides are TGCAGCGTTCTGACCCGCGATAGCAATCAGCCCCAGCATTTT.

This clonotype was found many times. V is TRBV6-5 and J is TRBJ1-6; weak D call: TRBD1 (5 bases). The CDR3 contains 14 residues. V lost 3 bases, J lost 7 bases, and 10 bases lay in between. Germline CDR1 is MNHEY and CDR2 is SVGAGI. CDR3 protein: CASSYRAGNSPLHF. DNA for the CDR3: TGTGCCAGCAGTTATAGGGCAGGGAATTCACCCCTCCACTTT.

Details on this clonotype: This may be a read error: a much more frequent sequence differs by one nucleotide. V and J are TRBV11-2 and TRBJ2-7; D unresolved. Per the germline V gene, CDR1 is SGHAT and CDR2 is FQNNGV. This CDR3 is built from 13 residues. The CDR3 region has the DNA TGTGCCAGCAGCCCGGAAGCCTCCCACGAGCAGTACTTC. Encoded protein: CASSPEASHEQYF.

This clonotype showed up many times. The V call is TRBV6-1, the J call TRBJ2-7; D is possibly TRBD1 (6 bases). Trimming pared 4 bases from V and 3 bases from J, leaving 13 bases between. Germline V gives CDR1 MNHNS, CDR2 SASEGT. The CDR3 consists of 14 residues. CDR3 loop: CASSAQQGNYEQYF. The CDR3 DNA reads as TGTGCCAGCAGTGCCCAACAGGGCAACTACGAGCAGTACTTC.